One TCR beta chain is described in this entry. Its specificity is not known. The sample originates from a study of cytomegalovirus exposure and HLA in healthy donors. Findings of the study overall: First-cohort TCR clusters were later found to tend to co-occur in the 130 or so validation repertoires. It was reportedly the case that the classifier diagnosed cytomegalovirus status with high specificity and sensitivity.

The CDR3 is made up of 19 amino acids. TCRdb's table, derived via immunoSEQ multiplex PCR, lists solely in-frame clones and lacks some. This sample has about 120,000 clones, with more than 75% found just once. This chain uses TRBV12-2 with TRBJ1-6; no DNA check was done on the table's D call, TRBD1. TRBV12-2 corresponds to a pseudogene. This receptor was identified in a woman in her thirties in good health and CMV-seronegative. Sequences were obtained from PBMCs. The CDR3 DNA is TGTGCAAGTCGCTTAGCGACCGACAGGGATAGCTCCTATAATTCACCCCTCCACTTT. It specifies CASRLATDRDSSYNSPLHF.